The entry that follows covers one T cell receptor (beta chain) sequence. The CDR3 consists of 16 residues. Germline assignment: CDR1 SGHRS and CDR2 YFSETQ. The V and J ends lost 1 base and 1 base, in that order; junction bases with no gene match: 1. The assay was immunoSEQ multiplex PCR, and TCRdb's table has in-frame clones only and misses some. Of 70,000 to 95,000 clones listed, around 93% were seen once; the top ten hold more than 7.5%. The data were obtained in a study of T cell responses to AZD1222 COVID-19 vaccine. The chain recombines TRBV5-1 with TRBJ2-1; the match to TRBD2 covers 11 bases. The sample here was peripheral blood, taken 28 days after the second AZD1222 dose. The receptor was isolated from an adult who received the AZD1222 COVID-19 vaccine. The CDR3 nucleotides are TGCGCCAGCAGCTTGACTAGCGGGAGATCCTACAATGAGCAGTTCTTC. The encoded protein is CASSLTSGRSYNEQFF. Looking up the rest from reference TRBV5-1 and TRBJ2-1 gives the full variable domain: KAGVTQTPRYLIKTRGQQVTLSCSPISGHRSVSWYQQTPGQGLQFLFEYFSETQRNKGNFPGRFSGRQFSNSRSEMNVSTLELGDSALYLCASSLTSGRSYNEQFFGPGTRLTVL.